The T cell receptor (beta chain) described here comes from a study of regulatory T cells in long-lasting Graves disease. Time point: newly diagnosed GD, antithyroid drugs for less than 3 months. PBMC-extracted RNA yielded the TCR library. Investigators prepared the TCR beta libraries by applying iRepertoire HTBI primers and Arm-PCR of CDR3 regions. TCRdb reanalysed the multiplex PCR reads using MiXCR and keeps one entry per CDR3 protein. The sample consists of 400,000 to 550,000 distinct CDR3 sequences, roughly 17% of them appearing once. CDR1 is MGHRA, CDR2 YSYEKL, per germline. This CDR3 contains 15 residues. V was trimmed by 1 base and J by 1 base, leaving 8 bases between them. This same sample was also taken into another study, of T cells in Graves' hyperthyroidism and ophthalmopathy.

The TCR sequence derives from a woman aged 18-30 years with Graves disease. The rearrangement uses TRBV4-1 and TRBJ1-3; possibly TRBD1 for D (6 bases). The source was peripheral blood mononuclear cells (PBMCs), collected at new diagnosis, from a patient treated with antithyroid drugs. CDR3 sequence (DNA): TGCGCCAGCAGCCAAGGCAGGGGATCTGGAAACACCATATATTTT. Amino acid sequence: CASSQGRGSGNTIYF.